The entry that follows covers one T cell receptor (beta chain) sequence. No antigen is known for it. Germline lookup yields CDR1 PRHDT and CDR2 FYEKMQ (reference sequence). This CDR3 contains 16 residues. The data were taken from a study of CXCR3-negative and CXCR3-positive naive CD8 T cells. General study results and limits: Relative to CXCR3-negative naive cells, CXCR3-positive naive cells had more hydrophobic TRB CDR3s. Unlike memory cells, which differed, naive CXCR3-negative and CXCR3-positive cells had similar TRBV-TRBJ usage.

5' RACE that incorporated UMI labels was used to prepare the TRB cDNA libraries. TCRdb re-called the 5' RACE reads and catalogs CDR3 proteins one per entry, DNA excluded. This sample contains 140,000 to 150,000 distinct CDR3 sequences. Sequenced sample: naive CXCR3+ CD8+ T cells from blood. Sample subset: CD45RO-CCR7+CD27+CD95- naive CD8+ T cells expressing CXCR3 (TNR3+). This sequence was found in a human donor in good health. Some clones in this sample may be carry-over from other donors' samples. This chain links TRBV13 with TRBJ2-3; TCRdb lists TRBD2, though no DNA is available to test this call. CDR3: CASSVLAGGDTDTQYF.